Below, 21 T cell receptor beta chains from the same sample are listed, as sequenced in a study of Graves' ophthalmopathy and Graves' hyperthyroidism. Amplification of TCR beta CDR3 regions used RNA transcripts. RT-PCR with HTBI primers came first, then second-round multiplex PCR. Using its own MiXCR run on the multiplex PCR reads, TCRdb lists one record per CDR3 protein. The repertoire holds fewer than 650,000 distinct CDR3 sequences, with about a fifth as singletons. The sequenced material came from peripheral blood. All receptors come from a woman aged 18-35 years with stable Graves' hyperthyroidism. Some clones in this sample may be carry-over from other donors' samples.

This clonotype was recorded many times. The chain uses TRBV19 and TRBJ1-5; no firm D call. The CDR3 is 14 amino acids. Trimming took 7 bases from V and 2 from J, leaving 12 bases between them. In germline, CDR1 is LNHDA, CDR2 SQIVND (reference sequence). CDR3 DNA sequence: TGTGCCAGTACCATGGTGGGTGGCAATCAGCCCCAGCATTTT. Protein product: CASTMVGGNQPQHF.

This clonotype has at least ten counts. This rearrangement joins TRBV7-2 to TRBJ2-5; D gene unclear. The CDR3 covers 14 residues. V gave up 1 base and J gave up 4 bases, with 10 bases separating them. CDR1 is SGHTA and CDR2 is FQGNSA in the germline V gene. CDR3 sequence reads: CASSLGRRTETQYF. CDR3 in DNA: TGTGCCAGCAGCTTAGGTCGTAGGACAGAGACCCAGTACTTC.

At least ten counts were recorded for this clonotype. The genes are TRBV4-3 and TRBJ1-2; D is ambiguous. Trimming took off 1 base at V and 2 bases at J, with 8 bases between the two ends. CDR3 length: 14 residues. The germline V gene encodes CDR1 LGHNA and CDR2 YSLEER. The CDR3 loop reads CASSQGPPNYGYTF. CDR3 nucleotide sequence: TGCGCCAGCAGCCAAGGCCCACCGAACTATGGCTACACCTTC.

This clonotype has a count of ten or more. The genes are TRBV7-3 and TRBJ1-1; possibly TRBD1 for D (5 bases). Germline lookup yields CDR1 SGHTA and CDR2 FQGTGA. Trimming removed 2 bases from V and 7 bases from J, with 14 bases in between. CDR3 length: 14 amino acids. CDR3 protein: CASSLYGGAGEAFF. DNA of the CDR3: TGTGCCAGCAGCTTATACGGAGGGGCAGGTGAAGCTTTCTTT. Variable domain in full (rest from reference TRBV7-3 and TRBJ1-1): GAGVSQTPSNKVTEKGKYVELRCDPISGHTALYWYRQSLGQGPEFLIYFQGTGAADDSGLPNDRFFAVRPEGSVSTLKIQRTERGDSAVYLCASSLYGGAGEAFFGQGTRLTVV.

In its sample, this clonotype was seen once. No conserved phenylalanine or tryptophan is present at the end of the CDR3, so a read error is the likely explanation. This chain links TRBV20-1 with TRBJ1-1; D is perhaps TRBD1 (5 bases). Trimming left V 3 bases short and J 1 base short, with 12 bases between. The CDR3 runs 14 residues. Germline-derived CDR1 and CDR2 are DFQATT and SNEGSKA (reference sequence). DNA for the CDR3: TGCAGTGCTAGCGCGGGACGGGAGAACACTGAAGCTTTCGTT. Its protein is CSASAGRENTEAFV.

This clonotype was seen many times. The chain carries TRBV12-3 or TRBV12-4 and TRBJ2-2; 9 nucleotides line up with TRBD1. V shed 6 bases, J shed 7 bases, and the junction held 9 bases outside the gene matches. CDR3 size: 15 residues. CDR3 bases: TGTGCCAGCAGAGGGGACAGGGAACGGCACGGGGAGCTGTTTTTT. Translation gives CASRGDRERHGELFF.

The chain recombines TRBV13 with TRBJ1-1, with a weak D call TRBD1 (5 bases). V was trimmed by 1 base and J by 5 bases, leaving 14 bases between them. Germline lookup yields CDR1 PRHDT and CDR2 FYEKMQ (reference sequence). The CDR3 contains 15 residues. In nucleotides, the CDR3 is TGTGCCAGCAGCTTAGTAGACCACTGGGGGACTGAAGCTTTCTTT. The encoded protein is CASSLVDHWGTEAFF.

The chain's CDR3 is CASSQELEGRGTEAFF. DNA for the CDR3: TGTGCCAGCAGCCAAGAATTGGAGGGTAGAGGCACTGAAGCTTTCTTT. The chain uses TRBV3-1 and TRBJ1-1, with D hard to call. CDR3 size: 16 residues. Germline CDR1 is LGHDT and CDR2 is YNNKEL (reference sequence). V was pared by 0 bases and J by 4 bases, with 15 bases between.

This clonotype was detected once. The chain employs TRBV12-3 or TRBV12-4 and TRBJ1-1, with 7 bases lining up with TRBD1. The CDR3 runs 13 residues. Trimming removed 7 bases from V and 7 bases from J; junction bases left unmatched: 9. CDR3 sequence: CASTFGTVGEAFF. As DNA, the CDR3 is TGTGCCAGCACCTTTGGGACAGTGGGTGAAGCTTTCTTT.

This clonotype occurred many times. The chain links TRBV6-5 to TRBJ1-1; 9 nucleotides align to TRBD1. This CDR3 has 17 residues. V gave up 0 bases and J gave up 1 base; unmatched junction bases: 6. Germline CDR1 is MNHEY and CDR2 is SVGAGI. The CDR3 protein is CASSYSGTGSGNTEAFF. In DNA, the CDR3 is TGTGCCAGCAGTTACTCGGGGACAGGGTCGGGGAACACTGAAGCTTTCTTT.

This clonotype was counted at least ten times. The chain carries TRBV6-1 and TRBJ1-5, with 7 bases aligning to TRBD1. CDR3 length equals 16 residues. Germline CDR1 MNHNS, CDR2 SASEGT. Unmatched junction bases numbered 9, after V lost 5 bases and J lost 2 bases. The CDR3 here is CASSRGDREGNQPQHF. The CDR3 DNA reads TGTGCCAGCAGTAGAGGAGACAGGGAGGGCAATCAGCCCCAGCATTTT.

V is TRBV6-1 and J is TRBJ1-1, with a weak D call TRBD1 (5 bases). The V and J ends lost 4 bases and 4 bases respectively, with 25 bases between them. Germline V CDR1 and CDR2: MNHNS, SASEGT. The CDR3 runs to 18 residues. The CDR3 here is CASSGGLPKNTLSTEAFF. The CDR3 nucleotides read TGTGCCAGCAGTGGGGGACTCCCGAAAAATACTCTGAGCACTGAAGCTTTCTTT.

This clonotype was observed many times. The rearrangement uses TRBV6-2 or TRBV6-3 and TRBJ1-5; TRBD1 might be the D (5 bases). Per germline, CDR1 MNHEY and CDR2 SVGEGT. V lost 7 bases and J lost 1, with 11 bases in between. This CDR3 is 14 amino acids long. The CDR3 DNA sequence: TGTGCCAGCAAAACAGGAGGAAGCAATCAGCCCCAGCATTTT. Translation: CASKTGGSNQPQHF.

This clonotype was observed at least ten times. V is TRBV6-5 and J is TRBJ2-7; TRBD2 might be the D (5 bases). The germline gives CDR1 MNHEY, CDR2 SVGAGI. This CDR3 is built from 14 residues. V lost 6 bases to trimming and J lost 4 bases, with 16 bases between them. This CDR3 reads CASSYGLGEYEQYF. The CDR3 DNA follows: TGTGCCAGCAGCTACGGGCTCGGGGAATACGAGCAGTACTTC.

This clonotype was seen ten or more times. This chain uses TRBV11-1 with TRBJ1-1; D may be TRBD1 (6 bases). The CDR3 covers 13 residues. V gave up 5 bases and J gave up 5 bases, with 12 bases separating them. Germline values: CDR1 SGHAT, CDR2 FQDESV (reference sequence). CDR3 sequence (DNA): TGTGCCAGCAGCATCCACAGGGTTACTGAAGCTTTCTTT. Protein product: CASSIHRVTEAFF.

This chain uses TRBV30 with TRBJ1-2; D possibly corresponds to TRBD1 (6 bases). CDR3 size: 15 residues. V was shortened by 0 bases and J by 5 bases, with 16 bases between the two germline ends. Germline V CDR1 and CDR2: GTSNPN, SVGIG (reference sequence). CDR3 in DNA: TGTGCCTGGAGTGTAGGGGGACCACGCGATTATGGCTACACCTTC. It yields the protein CAWSVGGPRDYGYTF.

V usage is TRBV6-1 and J usage is TRBJ2-5; the D gene is possibly TRBD1 (6 bases). Germline V gene lookup returns CDR1 MNHNS and CDR2 SASEGT. V was pared by 5 bases and J by 4 bases, with 17 bases between. The CDR3 has 15 residues. The CDR3 DNA follows: TGTGCCAGCAGTAGAAGGGGGAACAATTTAGAGACCCAGTACTTC. Amino acid sequence: CASSRRGNNLETQYF.

The V call is TRBV19, the J call TRBJ2-5; unclear D gene. In germline, CDR1 is LNHDA, CDR2 SQIVND (reference sequence). The CDR3 is made up of 13 amino acids. V lost 3 bases and J lost 1, with 6 bases in between. The chain's CDR3 is CASSMQIQETQYF. CDR3 sequence (DNA): TGTGCCAGTAGTATGCAGATCCAAGAGACCCAGTACTTC. Based on the CDR3 plus reference TRBV19 and TRBJ2-5, the full variable domain is DGGITQSPKYLFRKEGQNVTLSCEQNLNHDAMYWYRQDPGQGLRLIYYSQIVNDFQKGDIAEGYSVSREKKESFPLTVTSAQKNPTAFYLCASSMQIQETQYFGPGTRLLVL.

The chain links TRBV2 to TRBJ1-5; D is ambiguous. CDR3 length: 17 residues. Trimming removed 0 bases from V and 0 bases from J, with 12 bases in between. Per the germline V gene, CDR1 is SNHLY and CDR2 is FYNNEI. CDR3 DNA: TGTGCCAGCAGTGAAGCAGGAGGGAGGTATAGCAATCAGCCCCAGCATTTT. It is translated as CASSEAGGRYSNQPQHF.

The chain employs TRBV20-1 and TRBJ1-2; D remains ambiguous. The CDR3 has 13 amino acids. The germline CDR1 and CDR2 sequences are DFQATT and SNEGSKA (reference sequence). V lost 4 bases and J 11 bases, leaving 20 bases between the germline ends. CDR3 amino acids: CSATLIIPTGYTF. CDR3 coding DNA: TGCAGTGCTACGCTGATAATTCCAACTGGTTACACCTTC.

This clonotype came up many times. This chain links TRBV6-1 with TRBJ1-2; D unclear. Germline V gene sequence: CDR1 MNHNS, CDR2 SASEGT. The V gene lost 4 bases and the J gene lost 7 bases, with 10 bases spanning the gap. The CDR3 runs 12 residues. The CDR3 protein is CASSAPPAGYTF. CDR3 in DNA: TGTGCCAGCAGTGCCCCCCCCGCTGGCTACACCTTC.